This T cell receptor beta chain derives from a study of CD8 T cells in ankylosing spondylitis. TCRdb reprocessed the 5' RACE reads via MiXCR and lists one record per CDR3 protein. The profile shows fewer than 350,000 distinct CDR3 sequences, around 10% of them singletons. This clonotype appeared many times. With 6 bases removed from V and 5 bases from J, the gap between germline ends came to 11 bases. The CDR3 consists of 13 residues. Germline lookup yields CDR1 MRHNA and CDR2 SNTAGT. The V gene is TRBV6-4, the J gene TRBJ2-1; no clear D gene. What was sequenced was blood, either unsorted or a sorted T cell fraction (not recorded which). The source is a female donor with ankylosing spondylitis or in good health (not recorded which). The CDR3 reads CASSETHNNEQFF. The CDR3, as DNA: TGTGCCAGCAGCGAGACCCACAACAATGAGCAGTTCTTC.